This is a list of T cell receptor beta chains from one sample in a study of T cells in Graves' hyperthyroidism and ophthalmopathy. TCRdb redid the calling of the multiplex PCR reads with MiXCR, one entry per CDR3 protein. The data show around 290,000 distinct CDR3 sequences, about an eighth seen once. The sequencing input was blood. The receptors shown here come from a woman aged 25 to 39 with Graves' hyperthyroidism that later progressed to Graves' ophthalmopathy. CDR3s include the opening cysteine and the closing phenylalanine or tryptophan. The D gene is left open where the match is weak. A row's size may be missing; if present it is once, few, many or a size class.

CDR3nt: TGTGCCAGCAAAGGACAGTCGAACACTGAAGCTTTCTTT
CDR3aa: CASKGQSNTEAFF
v_gene: TRBV2
abundance: many
d_gene: .
j_gene: TRBJ1-1

CDR3nt: TGTGCCAGCAGCCCCCTAGGCCTCGAGCAGTACTTC
CDR3aa: CASSPLGLEQYF
v_gene: TRBV7-8
abundance: many
d_gene: .
j_gene: TRBJ2-7

CDR3nt: TGCGCCAGCAGCTTGGACGGGGAAACATCCTACGAGCAGTACTTC
CDR3aa: CASSLDGETSYEQYF
v_gene: TRBV5-1
abundance: many
d_gene: .
j_gene: TRBJ2-7

CDR3nt: TGTGCCAGCAGCGTAGACGATAGAGGAGGGACAGATACGCAGTATTTT
CDR3aa: CASSVDDRGGTDTQYF
v_gene: TRBV9
abundance: many
d_gene: .
j_gene: TRBJ2-3

CDR3nt: TGCAGTGCGTGGCGGGAGGGTGAGCAGTTCTTC
CDR3aa: CSAWREGEQFF
v_gene: TRBV20-1
abundance: many
d_gene: TRBD2
j_gene: TRBJ2-1

CDR3nt: TGCAGCGGGAGGGGGCGGGCAGGGGTCACTGAAGCTTTCTTT
CDR3aa: CSGRGRAGVTEAFF
v_gene: TRBV29-1
abundance: many
d_gene: TRBD1
j_gene: TRBJ1-1

CDR3nt: TGTGCCAGCAGCCCTGCCGGGGCAGGGTCACATTCACCCCTCCACTTT
CDR3aa: CASSPAGAGSHSPLHF
v_gene: TRBV28
abundance: .
d_gene: .
j_gene: TRBJ1-6

CDR3nt: TGCAGCGTTGGCGGTTTGGGGGCGCAGGGAAACACCATATATTTT
CDR3aa: CSVGGLGAQGNTIYF
v_gene: TRBV29-1
abundance: .
d_gene: .
j_gene: TRBJ1-3

CDR3nt: TGCAGTGCTCGACCCTTACGGGGACTCTATGGCTACACCTTC
CDR3aa: CSARPLRGLYGYTF
v_gene: TRBV20-1
abundance: many
d_gene: .
j_gene: TRBJ1-2

CDR3nt: TGCGCCAGCAGCCAAGGACTAGCGGGAACCCAACGGGGCTCCTACGAGCAGTACTTC
CDR3aa: CASSQGLAGTQRGSYEQYF
v_gene: TRBV4-1
abundance: .
d_gene: TRBD2
j_gene: TRBJ2-7